The source of this T cell receptor beta chain is a study of blood T cell repertoires in COVID-19. The CDR3 consists of 17 residues. The V gene lost 0 bases and the J gene lost 1 base, with 13 bases spanning the gap. CDR1 and CDR2 (germline): SNHLY, FYNNEI. Some clones are missing from TCRdb's copy, which holds only in-frame ones; the method was immunoSEQ multiplex PCR. The data hold 200,000 to 300,000 clones, with roughly 87% observed a single time. The gene calls are TRBV2 and TRBJ1-5; tentative D call: TRBD1 (5 bases). The specimen sequenced was peripheral blood. The receptor was isolated from a woman in her thirties with acute or convalescent COVID-19. Here the CDR3 reads CASSEARSGGSNQPQHF. CDR3 nucleotides: TGTGCCAGCAGTGAAGCGCGCTCCGGGGGGAGCAATCAGCCCCAGCATTTT.